Shown below are 16 T cell receptor beta chains from a single sample sequenced in a study of shared T cell receptors in the human thymus. Only in-frame clones appear in the TCRdb table, and some are missing; sequencing was by immunoSEQ multiplex PCR. The sample comprises hundreds of thousands of clones, approximately 83% of which are singletons, and 0.0095% to 0.013% rests with the top ten. The same sample was also used in a study of human thymus T cells.

Sequencing input: thymocytes. All receptors come from a girl less than two years old with a congenital heart defect.

The chain joins TRBV5-1 to TRBJ2-1, with 7 bases fitting TRBD2. Germline CDR1 and CDR2: SGHRS and YFSETQ. The CDR3 has 15 amino acids. V trimming: 4 bases; J trimming: 8 bases; junction bases outside the gene matches: 12. The CDR3 sequence is CASSLSWGGYDEQFF. In nucleotides, the CDR3 is TGCGCCAGCAGCCTCTCCTGGGGGGGGTACGATGAGCAGTTCTTC.

The V and J genes are TRBV7-7 and TRBJ1-4; weak D call: TRBD1 (6 bases). The CDR3 consists of 20 residues. With 3 bases removed from V and 7 bases from J, the gap between germline ends came to 30 bases. CDR1 and CDR2 from the germline V gene are SSHAT and FNYEAQ (reference sequence). The CDR3 region is CASSLTYRDPYRSGGEKLFF. The DNA for the CDR3 is TGTGCCAGCAGCTTGACTTACAGGGACCCGTATAGGTCCGGAGGTGAAAAACTGTTTTTT.

This chain connects TRBV7-9 to TRBJ1-1; unclear D gene. From germline, CDR1 is SEHNR and CDR2 FQNEAQ (reference sequence). CDR3 length: 12 amino acids. V was clipped by 5 bases and J by 6 bases, with 10 bases between them. The CDR3 DNA reads TGTGCCAGCAGCCCCGACACCGCTGAAGCTTTCTTT. This sequence encodes CASSPDTAEAFF.

This chain connects TRBV2 to TRBJ2-7; TRBD1 might be the D (6 bases). There are 15 residues in the CDR3. V lost 5 bases to trimming and J lost 1 base, with 15 bases between them. CDR1 and CDR2 from the germline V gene are SNHLY and FYNNEI. CDR3 protein: CASSSPQTGSYEQYF. The CDR3 nucleotides are TGTGCCAGCAGTTCACCACAGACAGGTTCCTACGAGCAGTACTTC.

This chain uses TRBV4-1 with TRBJ1-1, with a tentative D call TRBD1 (5 bases). Germline V gene data show CDR1 as MGHRA and CDR2 as YSYEKL. V dropped 4 bases and J dropped 1 base, with 10 bases sitting between them. CDR3 length: 14 residues. The CDR3 bases are TGCGCCAGCAGCCCCCGACAGAAGAACACTGAAGCTTTCTTT. Translated: CASSPRQKNTEAFF.

V gene TRBV5-5 combines with J gene TRBJ2-7; D is uncertain. From germline, CDR1 is SGHKS and CDR2 YYEKEE (reference sequence). The CDR3 consists of 17 residues. V was cut by 0 bases and J by 7 bases, with 23 bases left in between. DNA of the CDR3: TGTGCCAGCAGCTTGGTATTTGGAGAGAGCTACCTGGGTGAGCAGTACTTC. As protein: CASSLVFGESYLGEQYF. The entire variable domain, with the rest obtained from reference TRBV5-5 and TRBJ2-7, is as follows: DAGVTQSPTHLIKTRGQQVTLRCSPISGHKSVSWYQQVLGQGPQFIFQYYEKEERGRGNFPDRFSARQFPNYSSELNVNALLLGDSALYLCASSLVFGESYLGEQYFGPGTRLTVT.

The chain links TRBV28 to TRBJ2-5, with a possible D match to TRBD1 (7 bases). The CDR3 is made up of 15 amino acids. V was pared by 3 bases and J by 5 bases, with 16 bases between. The germline V gene has CDR1 MDHEN and CDR2 SYDVKM. CDR3 nucleotides: TGTGCCAGCAGTTTCTCGGCAGGGGGGACGGAGACCCAGTACTTC. It translates to CASSFSAGGTETQYF. Full variable domain (outside the CDR3, taken from reference TRBV28 and TRBJ2-5): DVKVTQSSRYLVKRTGEKVFLECVQDMDHENMFWYRQDPGLGLRLIYFSYDVKMKEKGDIPEGYSVSREKKERFSLILESASTNQTSMYLCASSFSAGGTETQYFGPGTRLLVL.

V is TRBV5-1 and J is TRBJ1-4, with 9 bases aligning to TRBD1. Germline assignment: CDR1 SGHRS and CDR2 YFSETQ. The trim removed 3 bases at V and 5 bases at J, leaving 5 bases unmatched. This CDR3 has 15 residues. DNA for the CDR3: TGCGCCAGCAGCTCAACCGGGACAGGGAATGAAAAACTGTTTTTT. Translated: CASSSTGTGNEKLFF.

The CDR3 DNA follows: TGTGCCAGCAGCGTCTATACAGGGGGCAAACATAACTATGGCTACACCTTC. It encodes CASSVYTGGKHNYGYTF. The chain combines TRBV11-2 with TRBJ1-2; 9 nucleotides align to TRBD1. The V gene end was trimmed by 5 bases and the J gene end by 1 base; junction bases not matched to a gene: 11. The CDR3 extends over 17 amino acids. Per germline, CDR1 SGHAT and CDR2 FQNNGV.

The rearrangement links TRBV6-4 to TRBJ1-1; TRBD1 matches at 7 bases. This CDR3 spans 12 amino acids. CDR1 is MRHNA, CDR2 SNTAGT, per germline. V was clipped by 0 bases and J by 11 bases; unmatched bases: 3. CDR3 residues: CASSDSGQPAFF. The CDR3, as DNA: TGTGCCAGCAGTGACTCGGGACAGCCCGCTTTCTTT.

This clone appeared once. The V and J genes are TRBV2 and TRBJ2-5; tentatively, D is TRBD2 (5 bases). The germline V and J ends were trimmed by 1 base and 7 bases, with 22 bases remaining between them. Germline CDR1 reads SNHLY; CDR2 reads FYNNEI. CDR3 length: 17 amino acids. The CDR3 coding sequence is TGTGCCAGCAGTGAAGAGGAGTTTGAATTCGGGGATCGGACCCAGTACTTC. It is translated as CASSEEEFEFGDRTQYF.

The V gene is TRBV19, the J gene TRBJ1-1; 11 bases align to TRBD1. Germline-derived CDR1 and CDR2 are LNHDA and SQIVND (reference sequence). The CDR3 runs to 17 residues. V lost 6 bases and J lost 4; bases outside the gene matches: 13. The DNA for the CDR3 is TGTGCCAGTAGAGTCGAAGTGGGGGGGACAGGGGGCACTGAAGCTTTCTTT. Its translation: CASRVEVGGTGGTEAFF.

The chain uses TRBV7-6 and TRBJ1-4; a weak D match, TRBD1 (6 bases). CDR1 and CDR2 from the germline V gene are SGHVS and FNYEAQ. The CDR3 runs to 15 residues. V was clipped by 2 bases and J by 12 bases, with 19 bases between them. CDR3 sequence (DNA): TGTGCCAGCAGCTTATCCCTAAAACAGGCAGGGGAACTGTTTTTT. It codes for CASSLSLKQAGELFF.

The V gene is TRBV7-2, the J gene TRBJ1-4; D is perhaps TRBD1 (6 bases). The germline gives CDR1 SGHTA, CDR2 FQGNSA. The CDR3 consists of 14 residues. V lost 4 bases to trimming and J lost 2 bases, with 8 bases between them. CDR3 DNA: TGTGCCAGCAGCTACAGGGTCACTAATGAAAAACTGTTTTTT. Protein product: CASSYRVTNEKLFF.

This chain uses TRBV5-1 with TRBJ2-1; D might be TRBD2 (7 bases). V was cut by 5 bases and J by 0 bases, with 15 bases left in between. CDR3 length: 16 amino acids. Germline V CDR1 and CDR2: SGHRS, YFSETQ. The CDR3 is CASRPGGSSSYNEQFF. The CDR3 coding sequence is TGCGCCAGCAGGCCGGGGGGCTCGAGCTCCTACAATGAGCAGTTCTTC. The full variable domain, with the rest looked up from reference TRBV5-1 and TRBJ2-1, is KAGVTQTPRYLIKTRGQQVTLSCSPISGHRSVSWYQQTPGQGLQFLFEYFSETQRNKGNFPGRFSGRQFSNSRSEMNVSTLELGDSALYLCASRPGGSSSYNEQFFGPGTRLTVL.

V gene TRBV5-6 combines with J gene TRBJ2-1; the D is unclear. CDR3 size: 14 residues. The V end lost 4 bases, the J end lost 1 base, and 9 bases lay between the germline ends. Germline V CDR1 and CDR2: SGHDT, YYEEEE. CDR3 sequence (DNA): TGTGCCAGCAGCCTAATCCTATCCTACAATGAGCAGTTCTTC. It encodes CASSLILSYNEQFF.